One and the same sample provided the 10 T cell receptor beta chains below, sequenced in a study of T cells in narcolepsy. TCRdb's copy holds only in-frame clones and misses some; the assay was immunoSEQ multiplex PCR. The sample comprises under 40,000 clones, around 75% of which are singletons, and 1.1% rests with the top ten. The sequenced sample was CD45RA- memory CD4+ T cells from PBMCs. The receptors stem from a human donor with narcolepsy.

V and J are TRBV19 and TRBJ2-1, with 8 bases identical to TRBD1. The germline V gene has CDR1 LNHDA and CDR2 SQIVND (reference sequence). The ends lost 5 bases at V and 0 bases at J; junction bases unmatched: 12. The CDR3 is 18 amino acids. The CDR3 nucleotides are TGTGCCAGTAGTGCAGGACAGGGATGGTTGAGCTCCTACAATGAGCAGTTCTTC. Translating it yields CASSAGQGWLSSYNEQFF.

This rearrangement joins TRBV4-1 to TRBJ1-1; 10 bases agree with TRBD1. Germline CDR1 MGHRA, CDR2 YSYEKL. The trim removed 0 bases at V and 4 bases at J, leaving 14 bases unmatched. CDR3 length: 19 amino acids. The CDR3 nucleotides read TGCGCCAGCAGCCAAGATCGACAGGGGGCGCGATCGTCTGGCACTGAAGCTTTCTTT. Translation gives CASSQDRQGARSSGTEAFF.

This chain uses TRBV10-1 with TRBJ2-7, with 13 bases matching TRBD2. V gave up 7 bases and J gave up 3 bases; unmatched junction bases: 9. CDR3 length: 16 amino acids. Germline V gene lookup returns CDR1 WNHNN and CDR2 SYGVQD (reference sequence). CDR3 loop: CASNRRTSGSLYEQYF. The CDR3 nucleotides read TGCGCCAGCAACCGAAGGACTAGCGGGAGTCTCTACGAGCAGTACTTC.

The J gene is TRBJ1-5, the V gene TRBV30, with D perhaps matching TRBD1 (5 bases). Germline CDR1 GTSNPN, CDR2 SVGIG (reference sequence). CDR3 length equals 15 residues. The V gene lost 5 bases and the J gene lost 4 bases, with 18 bases spanning the gap. This CDR3 reads CAWQYGTGYNQPQHF. The CDR3 coding sequence is TGTGCCTGGCAGTATGGCACAGGTTATAATCAGCCCCAGCATTTT.

The V call is TRBV6-6, the J call TRBJ2-7, with TRBD1 identical over 8 bases. The V and J ends lost 6 bases and 2 bases, in that order; junction bases with no gene match: 12. Looked up from germline, CDR1 is MNHNY and CDR2 is SVGAGI (reference sequence). This CDR3 is built from 16 residues. The CDR3 reads CASRTGQGSIAYEQYF. CDR3 DNA: TGTGCCAGCAGAACCGGACAGGGCTCAATCGCCTACGAGCAGTACTTC.

The rearrangement uses TRBV6-5 and TRBJ1-2, with a weak D call TRBD1 (5 bases). This CDR3 comprises 15 residues. Germline values: CDR1 MNHEY, CDR2 SVGAGI. V lost 0 bases and J lost 5, with 13 bases in between. The CDR3 nucleotides are TGTGCCAGCAGTTACTCCGGGACGGTCGAGTATGGCTACACCTTC. This codes for CASSYSGTVEYGYTF.

V usage is TRBV6-1 and J usage is TRBJ1-5; possible D gene TRBD1, 5 bases. Germline CDR1 and CDR2: MNHNS and SASEGT. V dropped 3 bases and J dropped 7 bases, with 13 bases sitting between them. The CDR3 totals 14 residues. DNA for the CDR3: TGTGCCAGCAGTGACGTGTGGGGCGGCCAGCCCCAGCATTTT. Translation gives CASSDVWGGQPQHF.

The sample holds a few counts of this clone. The rearrangement uses TRBV5-1 and TRBJ2-3; D remains unclear. Trimming shortened V by 2 bases and J by 10 bases, and 11 bases separated the two germline ends. The CDR3 loop spans 12 amino acids. Germline V gene sequence: CDR1 SGHRS, CDR2 YFSETQ. CDR3 residues: CASSFESAAQYF. The CDR3 nucleotides read TGCGCCAGCAGCTTTGAATCGGCTGCGCAGTATTTT.

The genes are TRBV6-5 and TRBJ1-4; D not certain. This CDR3 has 15 amino acids. Germline loops: CDR1 MNHEY, CDR2 SVGAGI. The V and J ends lost 5 bases and 8 bases respectively, with 18 bases between them. The CDR3 coding sequence is TGTGCCAGCAGTCAACCTCAGCGGGCAGGAGAAAAACTGTTTTTT. This sequence encodes CASSQPQRAGEKLFF.

The chain has TRBV9 and TRBJ2-5; D is uncertain. Germline values: CDR1 SGDLS, CDR2 YYNGEE. Trimming cost V 2 bases and J 3 bases, with 8 bases left between them. This CDR3 comprises 13 residues. The CDR3 region is CASSVGQKETQYF. CDR3 DNA sequence: TGTGCCAGCAGCGTCGGGCAGAAAGAGACCCAGTACTTC.